This T cell receptor beta chain originates from a study of graft-versus-host responses after intestinal transplantation. Libraries were prepared by immunoSEQ multiplex PCR; TCRdb keeps only in-frame clonotypes and omits some of them. Of approximately 120,000 clones listed, about 92% are singletons. The CDR3 length is 13 residues. After removal of 3 bases from V and 5 bases from J, the junction contained 3 bases not matched to a gene. From germline, CDR1 is SSHAT and CDR2 FNYEAQ (reference sequence). In regard to this clone: The antigen is undetermined.

Study outcomes and limitations: In patients with graft-donor T cell macrochimerism, allograft graft-versus-host to host-versus-graft clonal ratios were high. Peak circulating GvH clone levels tracked with early post-transplant HvG declines.

V is TRBV7-7 and J is TRBJ2-5; 7 bases fit TRBD2. The source was unstimulated CD4+ T cells sorted from spleen or lymph node cells, collected before intestinal transplant. This TCR was recovered from a human donor who received an intestinal transplant. The DNA for the CDR3 is TGTGCCAGCAGCTTCGAAGCGGGGGAGACCCAGTACTTC. This sequence encodes CASSFEAGETQYF.